This T cell receptor beta chain is drawn from a study of human T cells and chemical hapten exposure. The overall study: The patients were mostly female; they had alopecia areata, totalis or universalis. Notes on the study in general: Patch test score showed a positive correlation with PT1 expanded TCR counts. The study found expanded TCRs formed significantly more large CDR3 similarity clusters than controls.

Per germline, CDR1 MNHEY and CDR2 SMNVEV (reference sequence). This CDR3 has 15 amino acids. V was trimmed by 9 bases and J by 1 base, leaving 15 bases between them. The time point here: patch test 1, 2 weeks after DPC sensitization. Treatment noted: therapeutic diphenylcyclopropenone sensitization with weekly scalp DPC. It was the library that attached unique molecular identifiers to individual cDNA molecules. TCRdb reprocessed the RACE reads with MiXCR, giving one entry per CDR3 protein. The sample consists of a few hundred thousand distinct CDR3 sequences, about 4.8% of them appearing once. This clonotype showed up just a few times. The antigen is undetermined.

The source of this sequence is a woman in her 50s with alopecia areata. Some clones in this sample may be carry-over from other donors' samples. The specimen was whole blood, collected in connection with sensitization to the hapten diphenylcyclopropenone (DPC). The chain carries TRBV27 and TRBJ2-2; a weak D match, TRBD2 (7 bases). The CDR3 DNA reads as TGTGCCAGTCGGCGGGGGACATTGAACACCGGGGAGCTGTTTTTT. Encoded protein: CASRRGTLNTGELFF.